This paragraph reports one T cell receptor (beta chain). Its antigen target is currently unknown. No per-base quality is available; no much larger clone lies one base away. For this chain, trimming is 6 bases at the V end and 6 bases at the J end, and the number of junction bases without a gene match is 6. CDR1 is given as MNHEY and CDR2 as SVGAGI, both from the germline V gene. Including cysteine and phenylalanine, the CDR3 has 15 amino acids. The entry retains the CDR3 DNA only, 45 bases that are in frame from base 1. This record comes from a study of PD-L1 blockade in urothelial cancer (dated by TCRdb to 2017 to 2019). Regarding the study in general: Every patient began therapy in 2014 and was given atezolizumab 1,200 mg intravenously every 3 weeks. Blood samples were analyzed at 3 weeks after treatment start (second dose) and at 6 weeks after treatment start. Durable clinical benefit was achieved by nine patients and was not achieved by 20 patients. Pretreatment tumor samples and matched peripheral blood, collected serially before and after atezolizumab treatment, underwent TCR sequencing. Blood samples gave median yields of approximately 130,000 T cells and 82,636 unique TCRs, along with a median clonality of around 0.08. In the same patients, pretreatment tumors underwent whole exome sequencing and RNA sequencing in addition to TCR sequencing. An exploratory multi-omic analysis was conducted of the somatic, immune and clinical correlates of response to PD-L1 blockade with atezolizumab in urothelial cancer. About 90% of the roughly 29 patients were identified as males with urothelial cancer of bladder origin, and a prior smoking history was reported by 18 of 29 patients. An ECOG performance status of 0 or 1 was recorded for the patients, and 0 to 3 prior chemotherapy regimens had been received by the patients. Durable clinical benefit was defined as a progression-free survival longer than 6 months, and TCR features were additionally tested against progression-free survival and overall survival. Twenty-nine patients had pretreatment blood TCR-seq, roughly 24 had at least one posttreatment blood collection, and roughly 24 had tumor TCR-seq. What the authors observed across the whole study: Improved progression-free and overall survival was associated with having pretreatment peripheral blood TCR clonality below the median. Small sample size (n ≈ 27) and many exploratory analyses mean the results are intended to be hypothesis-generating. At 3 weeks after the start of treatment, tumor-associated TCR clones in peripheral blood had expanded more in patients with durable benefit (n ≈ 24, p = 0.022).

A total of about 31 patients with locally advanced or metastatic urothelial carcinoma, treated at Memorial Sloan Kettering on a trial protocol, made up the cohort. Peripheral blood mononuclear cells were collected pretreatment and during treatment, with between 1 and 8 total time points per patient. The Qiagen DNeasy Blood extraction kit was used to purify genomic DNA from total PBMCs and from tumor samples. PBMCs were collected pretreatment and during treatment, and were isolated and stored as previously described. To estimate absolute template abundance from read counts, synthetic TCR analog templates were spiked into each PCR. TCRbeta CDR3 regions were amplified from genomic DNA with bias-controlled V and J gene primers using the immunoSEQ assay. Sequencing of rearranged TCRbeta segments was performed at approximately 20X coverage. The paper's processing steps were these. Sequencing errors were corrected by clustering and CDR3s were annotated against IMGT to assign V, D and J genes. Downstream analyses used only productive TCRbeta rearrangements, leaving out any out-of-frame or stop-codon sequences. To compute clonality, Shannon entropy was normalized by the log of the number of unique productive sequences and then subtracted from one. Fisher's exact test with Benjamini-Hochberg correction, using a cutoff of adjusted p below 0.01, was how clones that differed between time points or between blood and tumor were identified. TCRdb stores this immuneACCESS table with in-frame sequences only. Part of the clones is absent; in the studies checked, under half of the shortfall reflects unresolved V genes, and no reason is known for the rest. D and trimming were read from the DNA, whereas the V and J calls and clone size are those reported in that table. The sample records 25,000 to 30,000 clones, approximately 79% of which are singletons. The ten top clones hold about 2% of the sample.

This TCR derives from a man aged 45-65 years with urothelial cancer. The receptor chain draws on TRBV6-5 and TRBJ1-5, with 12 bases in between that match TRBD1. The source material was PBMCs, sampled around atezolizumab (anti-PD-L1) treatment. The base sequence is TGTGCCAGCAGCCCTGGGACAGGGGGCAGTCAGCCCCAGCATTTT. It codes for CASSPGTGGSQPQHF.